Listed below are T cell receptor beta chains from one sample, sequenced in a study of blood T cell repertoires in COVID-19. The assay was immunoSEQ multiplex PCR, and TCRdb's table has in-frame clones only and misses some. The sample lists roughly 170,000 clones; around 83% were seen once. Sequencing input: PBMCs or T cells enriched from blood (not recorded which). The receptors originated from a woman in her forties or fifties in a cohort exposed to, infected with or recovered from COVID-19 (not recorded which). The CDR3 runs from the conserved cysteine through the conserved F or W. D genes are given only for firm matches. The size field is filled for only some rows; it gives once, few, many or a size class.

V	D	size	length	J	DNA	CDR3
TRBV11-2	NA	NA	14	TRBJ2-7	TGTGCCAGCAGCTTAGGGGCACTCTCCTACGAGCAGTACTTC	CASSLGALSYEQYF
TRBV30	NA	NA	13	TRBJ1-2	TGTGCCTGGATGGGGGAGGACGGCTATGGCTACACCTTC	CAWMGEDGYGYTF
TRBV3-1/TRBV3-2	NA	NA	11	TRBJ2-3	TGTGCCAGCAGTAACACAGATACGCAGTATTTT	CASSNTDTQYF
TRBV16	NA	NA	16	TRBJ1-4	TGTGCCAGCAGCCATCCTTCCGGGGAAGCTAATGAAAAACTGTTTTTT	CASSHPSGEANEKLFF
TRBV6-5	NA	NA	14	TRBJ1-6	TGTGCCACCCACTGGACAGCTAATAATTCACCCCTCCACTTT	CATHWTANNSPLHF
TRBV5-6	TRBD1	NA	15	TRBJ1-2	TGTGCCAGCAGCTTGGCCGGACAGGGGGCGTTTGGCTACACCTTC	CASSLAGQGAFGYTF
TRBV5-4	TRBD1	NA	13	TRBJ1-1	TGTGCCAGCAGCTGGACAGGGGGGACTGAAGCTTTCTTT	CASSWTGGTEAFF
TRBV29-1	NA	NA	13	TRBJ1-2	TGCAGCGTTGTTTTTCAGGCCCTCCTTGGCTACACCTTC	CSVVFQALLGYTF
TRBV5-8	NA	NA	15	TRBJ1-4	TGTGCCAGCAGCCCCCGGACAGTCGGGAATGAAAAACTGTTTTTT	CASSPRTVGNEKLFF
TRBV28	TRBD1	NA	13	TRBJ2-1	TGTGCCAGCAGTACCCCCGGACAGGGAAGGCAGTTCTTC	CASSTPGQGRQFF
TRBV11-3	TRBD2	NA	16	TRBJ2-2	TGTGCCAGCTGCGCGTCAGCGGGGGGGAACACCGGGGAGCTGTTTTTT	CASCASAGGNTGELFF
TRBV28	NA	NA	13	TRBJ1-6	TGTGCCAGCACTGTCCCGAGAGGTTCACCCCTCCACTTT	CASTVPRGSPLHF
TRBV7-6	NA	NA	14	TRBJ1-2	TGTGCCAGCAGCTCAAGGACAAATAGTTATGGCTACACCTTC	CASSSRTNSYGYTF
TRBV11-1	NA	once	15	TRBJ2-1	TGTGCCAGCAGCTTAGGCCCCGGCGGAAACAATGAGCAGTTCTTC	CASSLGPGGNNEQFF
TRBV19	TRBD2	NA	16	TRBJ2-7	TGTGCCAGTAGTATCATGGAGACTAGCGAGTACTACGAGCAGTACTTC	CASSIMETSEYYEQYF
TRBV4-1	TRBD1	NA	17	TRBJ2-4	TGCGCCAGCAGCCAACCACGACAGGGTGAGGCCAAAAACATTCAGTACTTC	CASSQPRQGEAKNIQYF
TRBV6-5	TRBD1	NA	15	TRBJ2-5	TGTGCCAGCAGTTCTGTGAACAGGGGGTCAGAGACCCAGTACTTC	CASSSVNRGSETQYF
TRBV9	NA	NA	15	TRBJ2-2	TGTGCCAGCAGCGTAAAGGGGGAGCTCACCGGGGAGCTGTTTTTT	CASSVKGELTGELFF
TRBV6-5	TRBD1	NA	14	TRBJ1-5	TGTGCCAGCAGGCTAGGAGGACAGGGTCAGCCCCAGCATTTT	CASRLGGQGQPQHF
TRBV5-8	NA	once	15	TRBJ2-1	TGTGCCAGCAGCTTGCGCGGACAGCCCTACAATGAGCAGTTCTTC	CASSLRGQPYNEQFF
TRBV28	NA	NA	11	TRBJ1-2	TGTGCCACCCGGGGTCCCCTTGATGACACCTTC	CATRGPLDDTF
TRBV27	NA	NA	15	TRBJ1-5	TGTGCCAGCAGCCCCCGATTTGGCCCTCAGGAGCCCCAGCATTTT	CASSPRFGPQEPQHF
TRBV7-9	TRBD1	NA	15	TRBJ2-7	TGTGCCAGCAGCTTAGCTGGGACAGGGGGCTACGAGCAGTACTTC	CASSLAGTGGYEQYF
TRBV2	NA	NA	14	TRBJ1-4	TGTGCCAGCAGTGATGACAGCCTTAATGAAAAACTGTTTTTT	CASSDDSLNEKLFF
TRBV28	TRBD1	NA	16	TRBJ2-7	TGTGCCAGCAGTTTATCGGGACAGCCAATGGCCTACGAGCAGTACTTC	CASSLSGQPMAYEQYF
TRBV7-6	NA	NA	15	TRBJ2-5	TGTGCCAGCACACATACCCCGGACGGGGAAGAGACCCAGTACTTC	CASTHTPDGEETQYF
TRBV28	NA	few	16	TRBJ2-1	TGTGCCAGCAGCTTTAGTCTCTTTTCCCCCTACAATGAGCAGTTCTTC	CASSFSLFSPYNEQFF
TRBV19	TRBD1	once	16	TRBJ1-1	TGTGCCAGTAGTAAGACAGGGAATGTCGCGAACACTGAAGCTTTCTTT	CASSKTGNVANTEAFF
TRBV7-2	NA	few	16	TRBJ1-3	TGTGCCAGCAGCTTAGTCGGGTCGAGTGCGGGTGACACCATATATTTT	CASSLVGSSAGDTIYF
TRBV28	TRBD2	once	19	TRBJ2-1	TGTGCCAGCAGTATCCTGAGGCTAGCGGGGGGCTCCCTCGGGAATGAGCAGTTCTTC	CASSILRLAGGSLGNEQFF
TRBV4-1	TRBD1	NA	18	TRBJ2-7	TGCGCCAGCAGCCAAGCCTTAACAGGGGTGGTTCTCCCCTACGAGCAGTACTTC	CASSQALTGVVLPYEQYF
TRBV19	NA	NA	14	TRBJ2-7	TGTGCCAGTACCCCGGGATCCGTCCCCTACGAGCAGTACTTC	CASTPGSVPYEQYF
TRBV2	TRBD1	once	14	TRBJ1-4	TGTGCCAGCACCGGAGACAGGGATTACGAAAAACTGTTTTTT	CASTGDRDYEKLFF
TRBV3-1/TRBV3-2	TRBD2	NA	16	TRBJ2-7	TGTGCCAGCAGCCAAGTTGGCGGGGGGCCTCCCTACGAGCAGTACTTC	CASSQVGGGPPYEQYF
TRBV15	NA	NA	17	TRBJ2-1	TGTGCCACCAGCAGAGAATCGGCAGGGCAAGCCTACAATGAGCAGTTCTTC	CATSRESAGQAYNEQFF
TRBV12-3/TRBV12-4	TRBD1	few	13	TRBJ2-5	TGTGCCAGCAGACCGGACAGGGGGGAGACCCAGTACTTC	CASRPDRGETQYF
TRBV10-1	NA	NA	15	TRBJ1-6	TGCGCCAGCAGTGAGAACCTACCTTCGCTTTCACCCCTCCACTTT	CASSENLPSLSPLHF
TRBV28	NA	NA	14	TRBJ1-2	TGTGCCAGCAGTTTATCCCGAGAGAACTATGGCTACACCTTC	CASSLSRENYGYTF
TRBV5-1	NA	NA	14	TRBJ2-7	TGCGCCAGCAGCTTCGGGGGTGGTATGTACGAGCAGTACTTC	CASSFGGGMYEQYF
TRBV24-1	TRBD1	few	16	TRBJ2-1	TGTGCCACCAGTGAAAAAGGACAGGGTTTCTACAATGAGCAGTTCTTC	CATSEKGQGFYNEQFF
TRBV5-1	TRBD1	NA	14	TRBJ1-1	TGCGCCAGCAGCTTTACAGGGGACGGCACTGAAGCTTTCTTT	CASSFTGDGTEAFF
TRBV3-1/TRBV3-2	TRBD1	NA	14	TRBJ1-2	TGTGCCAGCAGCCAAGGACAGGGGGGACGAGGCTACACCTTC	CASSQGQGGRGYTF
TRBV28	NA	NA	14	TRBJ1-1	TGTGCCAGCAGGACGACCGGGGGGAACACTGAAGCTTTCTTT	CASRTTGGNTEAFF
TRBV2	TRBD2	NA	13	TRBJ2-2	TGTGCCAGCAGTTCACTAGCGACCGGGGAGCTGTTTTTT	CASSSLATGELFF